The 9 T cell receptor beta chains given below trace back to one sample, sequenced in a study of fetal regulatory T cell absence and autoimmunity (dated 2017 in TCRdb). The library was prepared using the immunoSEQ multiplex PCR assay. Drawn from immuneACCESS, this table holds only the in-frame rearrangements with V and J called that TCRdb kept. Clones are partly lost; checked studies trace under half to an unresolved V gene and leave the rest unexplained. The sample table records approximately 94,000 clones; roughly 70% of these occur just once. The ten most abundant clones make up roughly 2% of the sample. The sample was pancreas tissue. The receptors originated from a male donor with IPEX syndrome.

The V gene is TRBV9, the J gene TRBJ2-5; tentatively, D is TRBD2 (6 bases). Germline V lookup: CDR1 SGDLS, CDR2 YYNGEE. Trimming stripped 0 bases from V and 0 bases from J, with 15 bases between. CDR3 length: 17 residues. CDR3 nucleotides: TGTGCCAGCAGCGTAGGTGCGGACCGGGACTACCAAGAGACCCAGTACTTC. It specifies CASSVGADRDYQETQYF.

The chain has TRBV11-2 and TRBJ2-3; 15 bases agree with TRBD2. In germline, CDR1 is SGHAT, CDR2 FQNNGV. The V segment lost 4 bases and the J segment 4 bases; nucleotides outside the gene matches: 0. The CDR3 sequence is 15 residues long. The CDR3 sequence: CASSWTSGGADTQYF. DNA of the CDR3: TGTGCCAGCAGCTGGACTAGCGGGGGGGCAGATACGCAGTATTTT.

This clone was recorded once. The gene calls are TRBV7-9 and TRBJ2-2, with 14 bases matching TRBD2. V gave up 7 bases and J gave up 0 bases; unmatched junction bases: 4. CDR1 is SEHNR, CDR2 FQNEAQ, per germline (reference sequence). The CDR3 runs 17 residues. In DNA, the CDR3 is TGTGCCAGCACCGTGACTAGCGGGGGGGCGAACACCGGGGAGCTGTTTTTT. Its translation is CASTVTSGGANTGELFF.

The chain uses TRBV9 and TRBJ2-7, with TRBD1 identical over 8 bases. Germline CDR1 is SGDLS and CDR2 is YYNGEE. This CDR3 is built from 15 residues. Trimming at V came to 4 bases and at J to 1 base, leaving 7 bases not matched to a gene. CDR3 sequence: CASSPEGQVSYEQYF. CDR3 nucleotides: TGTGCCAGCAGCCCAGAGGGACAGGTATCCTACGAGCAGTACTTC.

This clone was counted between two and nine times. The chain joins TRBV4-1 to TRBJ2-7, with unresolved D. CDR1 MGHRA and CDR2 YSYEKL come from the germline V gene. V shed 4 bases and J shed 7 bases, with 8 bases lying between them. The CDR3 spans 11 residues. For the CDR3, the DNA is TGCGCCAGCAGCCGGGGTCGAGAGCAGTACTTC. This sequence encodes CASSRGREQYF.

The V call is TRBV19, the J call TRBJ1-1; the D gene is possibly TRBD1 (5 bases). The CDR3 loop spans 14 amino acids. V was clipped by 3 bases and J by 5 bases, with 13 bases between them. Germline values: CDR1 LNHDA, CDR2 SQIVND (reference sequence). CDR3 sequence (DNA): TGTGCCAGTAGTATTTGGGGCCGGGGGACTGAAGCTTTCTTT. Protein sequence: CASSIWGRGTEAFF. Full variable domain (rest looked up from reference TRBV19 and TRBJ1-1): DGGITQSPKYLFRKEGQNVTLSCEQNLNHDAMYWYRQDPGQGLRLIYYSQIVNDFQKGDIAEGYSVSREKKESFPLTVTSAQKNPTAFYLCASSIWGRGTEAFFGQGTRLTVV.

This clone came up a few times. The chain links TRBV10-3 to TRBJ2-7, with 11 bases aligning to TRBD2. CDR3 length equals 15 residues. The junction had 2 bases not matched to a gene; V was cut back by 2 bases and J by 2 bases. Germline loops: CDR1 ENHRY, CDR2 SYGVKD. The CDR3 nucleotides are TGTGCCATCAGTGAGCGTAGCGGGGGGGCCTACGAGCAGTACTTC. It codes for CAISERSGGAYEQYF.

This clone was seen a few times. The chain's CDR3 is CAWSDTNSNTEAFF. Here the CDR3 DNA reads TGTGCCTGGAGCGACACAAATTCGAACACTGAAGCTTTCTTT. V and J are TRBV30 and TRBJ1-1; no definite D call. The V gene lost 3 bases and the J gene lost 1 base, with 12 bases spanning the gap. CDR1 and CDR2 from the germline V gene are GTSNPN and SVGIG (reference sequence). CDR3 size: 14 residues.

The gene calls are TRBV7-9 and TRBJ2-3, with D perhaps matching TRBD1 (5 bases). Germline CDR1 reads SEHNR; CDR2 reads FQNEAQ (reference sequence). This CDR3 contains 15 residues. The V and J ends lost 1 base and 1 base respectively, with 9 bases between them. The CDR3 nucleotides read TGTGCCAGCAGCTTAGGGGGCTACGGCACAGATACGCAGTATTTT. It specifies CASSLGGYGTDTQYF.